This entry lists 21 T cell receptor beta chains sequenced from one sample in a study of cytomegalovirus exposure and HLA in healthy donors. The study ran its PCR with 60 Vbeta and 13 Jbeta primers. Clones were read by immunoSEQ multiplex PCR, and TCRdb kept only the in-frame ones, dropping some. There are around 150,000 clones in the sample; 75% to 85% occur only once, and about 1.7% lies in the top ten. The specimen sequenced was PBMCs. The receptors shown here come from a female donor in good health and CMV-seropositive.

This chain joins TRBV5-1 and TRBJ2-3; 7 positions match TRBD1. The CDR3 extends over 15 amino acids. The V gene's germline CDR1 is SGHRS and CDR2 YFSETQ. V lost 4 bases to trimming and J lost 5 bases; unmatched junction nucleotides: 10. The DNA for the CDR3 is TGCGCCAGCAGCCTAGGACAGGCGGGCAAAGATACGCAGTATTTT. This translates into CASSLGQAGKDTQYF.

This chain links TRBV6-4 with TRBJ2-1; TRBD1 aligns across 9 bases. Trimming took 2 bases from V and 5 from J; bases not matched to a gene: 7. The V gene's germline CDR1 is MRHNA and CDR2 SNTAGT. The CDR3 sequence is 16 residues long. The CDR3 region has the DNA TGTGCCAGCAGTGACGCTCCGGGACAGGGTAACAATGAGCAGTTCTTC. Translating gives CASSDAPGQGNNEQFF.

The rearrangement links TRBV4-2 to TRBJ2-2; 16 bases match TRBD2. CDR1 and CDR2 (germline): LGHNA, YNFKEQ. The ends lost 4 bases at V and 6 bases at J; junction bases unmatched: 2. The CDR3 contains 16 residues. The CDR3 nucleotides are TGTGCCAGCAGCCGGGGACTAGCGGGAGGGGCCGGGGAGCTGTTTTTT. Residues: CASSRGLAGGAGELFF.

The J gene is TRBJ1-2, the V gene TRBV6-1; D unclear. From germline, CDR1 is MNHNS and CDR2 SASEGT. Trimming cost V 7 bases and J 4 bases, with 16 bases left between them. The CDR3 is 14 amino acids. The CDR3 is CASTMRSEIYGYTF. As DNA, the CDR3 is TGTGCCAGCACCATGAGGTCGGAGATCTATGGCTACACCTTC.

The V and J genes are TRBV5-1 and TRBJ2-3; 7 nucleotides align to TRBD1. The CDR3 runs to 13 residues. After removal of 0 bases from V and 11 bases from J, the junction contained 6 bases not matched to a gene. CDR1 and CDR2 from the germline V gene are SGHRS and YFSETQ. This chain's CDR3 is CASSLGGQEKQYF. The CDR3 DNA reads TGCGCCAGCAGCTTGGGCGGACAGGAGAAGCAGTATTTT.

The chain is built from TRBV7-2 and TRBJ2-5; a weak D match, TRBD2 (6 bases). Looked up from germline, CDR1 is SGHTA and CDR2 is FQGNSA. The CDR3 has 13 amino acids. Trimming left V 6 bases short and J 2 bases short, with 10 bases between. This CDR3 is CASSGDLQETQYF. The DNA of the CDR3 is TGTGCCAGCAGTGGGGACTTACAAGAGACCCAGTACTTC. Drawing the rest from reference TRBV7-2 and TRBJ2-5, the complete variable domain is GAGVSQSPSNKVTEKGKDVELRCDPISGHTALYWYRQSLGQGLEFLIYFQGNSAPDKSGLPSDRFSAERTGGSVSTLTIQRTQQEDSAVYLCASSGDLQETQYFGPGTRLLVL.

This chain connects TRBV5-1 to TRBJ2-3; 7 nucleotides align to TRBD2. CDR1 SGHRS and CDR2 YFSETQ come from the germline V gene. V lost 3 bases to trimming and J lost 3 bases; unmatched junction nucleotides: 4. The CDR3 has 14 amino acids. The CDR3 nucleotides are TGCGCCAGCAGCTCCCCGGGACTAACAGATACGCAGTATTTT. Amino acids: CASSSPGLTDTQYF.

V and J are TRBV19 and TRBJ1-4; 7 nucleotides match TRBD1. This CDR3 region has 12 residues. Germline-derived CDR1 and CDR2 are LNHDA and SQIVND (reference sequence). V was pared by 9 bases and J by 6 bases, with 4 bases of the junction left unmatched. This CDR3 reads CASNDRDEKLFF. Here the CDR3 DNA reads TGTGCCAGCAACGACAGGGATGAAAAACTGTTTTTT.

The chain joins TRBV5-1 to TRBJ2-3, with 13 bases identical to TRBD2. The CDR3 is made up of 15 amino acids. Germline assignment: CDR1 SGHRS and CDR2 YFSETQ. Trimming took 5 bases from V and 2 from J; bases not matched to a gene: 2. CDR3 loop: CASRLAGGNTDTQYF. In DNA form, the CDR3 reads TGCGCCAGCAGACTAGCGGGGGGGAACACAGATACGCAGTATTTT.

The chain carries TRBV7-6 and TRBJ2-5; possible D gene TRBD2, 6 bases. Trimming removed 0 bases from V and 3 bases from J, with 8 bases in between. The CDR3 extends over 14 amino acids. Germline CDR1 SGHVS, CDR2 FNYEAQ. In DNA form, the CDR3 reads TGTGCCAGCAGCTTAGCCCCGGGAGAAGAGACCCAGTACTTC. This encodes CASSLAPGEETQYF.

This chain links TRBV5-6 with TRBJ1-2, with 8 bases aligning to TRBD1. J gave up 8 bases and V 5 bases, and 8 bases lay outside the gene matches. The germline V gene has CDR1 SGHDT and CDR2 YYEEEE. The CDR3 covers 13 residues. The CDR3, as DNA: TGTGCCAGCAGTGAGGACAGGGTCGGAGGCTACACCTTC. Amino acids: CASSEDRVGGYTF.

CDR3 bases: TGTGCCAGCAGCTTAGACGCGGGAGGCACAGATACGCAGTATTTT. This gives the protein CASSLDAGGTDTQYF. The V and J genes are TRBV7-2 and TRBJ2-3; 7 bases match TRBD2. V shed 1 base and J 1 base; nucleotides not matched to a gene: 2. Germline assignment: CDR1 SGHTA and CDR2 FQGNSA. The length of the CDR3 is 15 residues.

The chain joins TRBV19 to TRBJ1-5, with 7 positions matching TRBD1. Looked up from germline, CDR1 is LNHDA and CDR2 is SQIVND (reference sequence). Trimming at V came to 6 bases and at J to 7 bases, leaving 6 bases not matched to a gene. This CDR3 is built from 13 residues. The CDR3 region has the DNA TGTGCCAGTAGCGTGACAGGGAAACAGCCCCAGCATTTT. Translating it yields CASSVTGKQPQHF.

DNA for the CDR3: TGTGCCAGCAGCAAACGACCTAGCGGGAGTCTCCCCCGCCATGAGCAGTTCTTC. Translation: CASSKRPSGSLPRHEQFF. The J gene is TRBJ2-1, the V gene TRBV21-1; the table's D call, TRBD2, was not checked against the DNA. TRBV21-1 is a known pseudogene. CDR3 length: 18 residues.

V and J are TRBV5-1 and TRBJ1-1, with D possibly matching TRBD1 (6 bases). Germline V gene data show CDR1 as SGHRS and CDR2 as YFSETQ. This CDR3 contains 15 residues. Trimming removed 3 bases at V and 5 bases at J, with 17 bases between. CDR3 bases: TGCGCCAGCAGCTCAACAGGGCTTGGAGAGACTGAAGCTTTCTTT. Translated: CASSSTGLGETEAFF.

In this sample, this clone turned up a few times. One junction end does not reproduce the germline sequence, and a read error may be involved. The V and J genes are TRBV7-9 and TRBJ1-5; 8 nucleotides line up with TRBD1. Germline CDR1 and CDR2: SEHNR and FQNEAQ (reference sequence). This CDR3 region has 16 residues. The CDR3 loop is CSSSVTGQGSNQPQHF. The CDR3 DNA reads TGTTCCAGCAGCGTAACTGGACAGGGCAGCAATCAGCCCCAGCATTTT. Full variable domain (outside the CDR3, taken from reference TRBV7-9 and TRBJ1-5): DTGVSQNPRHKITKRGQNVTFRCDPISEHNRLYWYRQTLGQGPEFLTYFQNEAQLEKSRLLSDRFSAERPKGSFSTLEIQRTEQGDSAMYLCSSSVTGQGSNQPQHFGDGTRLSIL.

The genes are TRBV18 and TRBJ2-4; 7 bases agree with TRBD1. Germline lookup yields CDR1 KGHSH and CDR2 LQKENI. V dropped 4 bases and J dropped 2; count of bases not matched to a gene: 2. This CDR3 comprises 14 residues. The CDR3 DNA sequence: TGTGCCAGCTCACAACAGGGGTCCAAAAACATTCAGTACTTC. It is translated as CASSQQGSKNIQYF.

The chain links TRBV4-1 to TRBJ1-6, with no clear D. This CDR3 contains 16 residues. Germline lookup yields CDR1 MGHRA and CDR2 YSYEKL. V lost 6 bases and J 1 base, leaving 13 bases between the germline ends. CDR3 region: CASRLSFLSYNSPLHF. In nucleotides, the CDR3 is TGCGCCAGCAGATTGTCTTTTCTTTCCTATAATTCACCCCTCCACTTT.

This clone was observed a handful of times. The chain recombines TRBV18 with TRBJ1-2; 7 bases are a match to TRBD1. There are 12 residues in the CDR3. With 4 bases clipped from V and 7 bases from J, the junction kept 3 bases outside the gene matches. Germline values: CDR1 KGHSH, CDR2 LQKENI. The CDR3 DNA sequence: TGTGCCAGCTCACAGTACAGGGGTGGCTACACCTTC. Its translation is CASSQYRGGYTF.

The chain joins TRBV30 to TRBJ1-1, with a weak D call TRBD1 (5 bases). Trimming took 3 bases from V and 11 from J, leaving 16 bases between them. This CDR3 contains 12 residues. Germline V CDR1 and CDR2: GTSNPN, SVGIG (reference sequence). The CDR3 DNA reads TGTGCCTGGAGAATCGCGACAGCGTGGGCTTTCTTT. Translated, it gives CAWRIATAWAFF.

The J gene is TRBJ1-1, the V gene TRBV29-1; TRBD1 aligns across 9 bases. This CDR3 contains 13 residues. Germline assignment: CDR1 SQVTM and CDR2 ANQGSEA. Trimming cost V 7 bases and J 5 bases; bases outside gene matches: 8. This chain's CDR3 is CSAGDREWTEAFF. The CDR3 bases are TGCAGCGCCGGGGACAGGGAGTGGACTGAAGCTTTCTTT. Filled out from reference TRBV29-1 and TRBJ1-1, the complete variable domain reads SAVISQKPSRDICQRGTSLTIQCQVDSQVTMMFWYRQQPGQSLTLIATANQGSEATYESGFVIDKFPISRPNLTFSTLTVSNMSPEDSSIYLCSAGDREWTEAFFGQGTRLTVV.